Each of the 9 T cell receptor beta chains below was sequenced from the same sample in a study of CD8 T cells in Susac syndrome. About 0.45 to 1 ug RNA was reverse transcribed with random hexamers. TCRdb passed the immunoSEQ multiplex PCR reads through MiXCR, listing each CDR3 protein once. Here the sample spans 70,000 or so distinct CDR3 sequences, around 95% being singletons. The sample consisted of CD8+ T cells from PBMCs. These receptors were obtained from a human donor with multiple sclerosis.

This chain joins TRBV12-3 or TRBV12-4 and TRBJ1-2; no firm D call. The ends were cut back, 6 bases at V and 4 bases at J, with 15 bases in the middle. The CDR3 is made up of 14 amino acids. The CDR3 bases are TGTGCCAGCAGCCCCTACGCAGGACCCTATGGCTACACCTTC. Translating gives CASSPYAGPYGYTF.

The CDR3, as DNA: TGTGCCAGCAGTTCCGCAGGTCAGCCCCAGCATTTT. It encodes CASSSAGQPQHF. The genes are TRBV27 and TRBJ1-5, with no clear D. Germline CDR1 reads MNHEY; CDR2 reads SMNVEV (reference sequence). The CDR3 runs 12 residues. V gave up 4 bases and J gave up 6 bases, with 7 bases separating them.

The rearrangement uses TRBV27 and TRBJ2-5; 10 bases are a match to TRBD2. Germline V gene lookup returns CDR1 MNHEY and CDR2 SMNVEV (reference sequence). V lost 5 bases to trimming and J lost 5 bases; unmatched junction nucleotides: 5. The length of the CDR3 is 14 residues. This CDR3 is CASSPSGSWETQYF. CDR3 sequence (DNA): TGTGCCAGCAGTCCTAGCGGGAGTTGGGAGACCCAGTACTTC.

The chain recombines TRBV4-1 with TRBJ1-1; a possible D gene is TRBD1 (6 bases). CDR3 length: 13 residues. The germline CDR1 and CDR2 sequences are MGHRA and YSYEKL. Trimming shortened V by 4 bases and J by 7 bases, and 13 bases separated the two germline ends. The CDR3 DNA reads TGCGCCAGCAGCCCCCAGGGGCCTGTTGAAGCTTTCTTT. The encoded protein is CASSPQGPVEAFF.

V and J are TRBV29-1 and TRBJ2-7; maybe TRBD2 (6 bases). Between the trimmed V and J ends, which lost 6 bases and 0 bases, there was a span of 9 bases. CDR3 length: 12 residues. The germline CDR1 and CDR2 sequences are SQVTM and ANQGSEA. The CDR3 bases are TGCAGCGTGGGGGAGGACTCCTACGAGCAGTACTTC. As protein: CSVGEDSYEQYF.

The gene calls are TRBV24-1 and TRBJ2-5; D not certain. V was trimmed by 5 bases and J by 5 bases, leaving 5 bases between them. In germline, CDR1 is KGHDR, CDR2 SFDVKD. There are 11 residues in the CDR3. The CDR3 sequence: CATSAGETQYF. DNA for the CDR3: TGTGCCACCAGTGCCGGCGAGACCCAGTACTTC.

This chain links TRBV4-1 with TRBJ2-3; no clear D. V lost 1 base, J lost 0 bases, and 8 bases lay in between. The CDR3 contains 15 residues. Per germline, CDR1 MGHRA and CDR2 YSYEKL. CDR3 protein: CASSQVGSSTDTQYF. DNA for the CDR3: TGCGCCAGCAGCCAAGTCGGCTCTAGCACAGATACGCAGTATTTT.

The CDR3 region has the DNA TGTGCCACCGAAACCCCTAACTATGGCTACACCTTC. The encoded protein is CATETPNYGYTF. The gene calls are TRBV24-1 and TRBJ1-2; D ambiguous. Trimming shortened V by 9 bases and J by 0 bases, and 7 bases separated the two germline ends. The CDR3 consists of 12 residues. The germline V gene encodes CDR1 KGHDR and CDR2 SFDVKD.

The V call is TRBV20-1, the J call TRBJ1-2; 8 nucleotides match TRBD1. Germline V gene data show CDR1 as DFQATT and CDR2 as SNEGSKA (reference sequence). After removal of 0 bases from V and 3 bases from J, the junction contained 18 bases not matched to a gene. The length of the CDR3 is 19 residues. The CDR3 region has the DNA TGCAGTGCTAGAGATCTTGTGACAGGGGTCGTGGAACAGGACTATGGCTACACCTTC. Translated: CSARDLVTGVVEQDYGYTF.